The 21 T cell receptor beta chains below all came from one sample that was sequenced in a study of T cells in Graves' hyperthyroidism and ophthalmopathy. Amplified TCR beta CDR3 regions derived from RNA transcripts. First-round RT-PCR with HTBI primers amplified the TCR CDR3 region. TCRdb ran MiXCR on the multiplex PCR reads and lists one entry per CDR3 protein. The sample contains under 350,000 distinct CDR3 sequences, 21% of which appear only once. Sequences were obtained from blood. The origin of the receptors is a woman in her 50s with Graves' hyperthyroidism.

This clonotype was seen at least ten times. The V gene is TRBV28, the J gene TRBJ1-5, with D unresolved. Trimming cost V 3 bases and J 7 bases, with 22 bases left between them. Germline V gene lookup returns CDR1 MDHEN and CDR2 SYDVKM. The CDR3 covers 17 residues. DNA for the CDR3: TGTGCCAGCAGTTTTCTCTTTAGTGGTTTCTTGGGGCAGCCCCAGCATTTT. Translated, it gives CASSFLFSGFLGQPQHF.

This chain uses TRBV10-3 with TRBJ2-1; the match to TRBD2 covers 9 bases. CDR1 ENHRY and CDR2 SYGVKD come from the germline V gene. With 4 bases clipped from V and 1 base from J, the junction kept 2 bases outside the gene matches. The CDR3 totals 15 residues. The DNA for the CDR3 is TGTGCCATCAGTGGTAGCGGGGGTTCCTACAATGAGCAGTTCTTC. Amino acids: CAISGSGGSYNEQFF.

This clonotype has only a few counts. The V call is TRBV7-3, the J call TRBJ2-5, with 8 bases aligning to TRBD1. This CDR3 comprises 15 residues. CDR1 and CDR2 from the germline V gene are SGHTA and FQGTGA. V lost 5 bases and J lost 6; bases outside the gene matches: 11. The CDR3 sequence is CASSPDRAPFKTQYF. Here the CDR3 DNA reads TGTGCCAGCAGCCCGGACAGGGCGCCTTTTAAGACCCAGTACTTC. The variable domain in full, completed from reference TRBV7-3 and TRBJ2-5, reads GAGVSQTPSNKVTEKGKYVELRCDPISGHTALYWYRQSLGQGPEFLIYFQGTGAADDSGLPNDRFFAVRPEGSVSTLKIQRTERGDSAVYLCASSPDRAPFKTQYFGPGTRLLVL.

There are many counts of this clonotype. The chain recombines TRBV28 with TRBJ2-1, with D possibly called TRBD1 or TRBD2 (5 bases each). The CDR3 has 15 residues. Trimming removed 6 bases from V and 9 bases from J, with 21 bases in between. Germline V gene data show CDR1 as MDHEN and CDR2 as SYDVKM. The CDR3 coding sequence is TGTGCCAGCAGGTCCGAGGGGACGGGACGCGGTGAGCAGTTCTTC. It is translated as CASRSEGTGRGEQFF.

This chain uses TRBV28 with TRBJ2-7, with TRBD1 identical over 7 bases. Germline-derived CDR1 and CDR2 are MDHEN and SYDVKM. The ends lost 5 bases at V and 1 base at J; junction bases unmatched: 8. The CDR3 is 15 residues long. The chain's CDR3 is CASSPPGTESYEQYF. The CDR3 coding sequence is TGTGCCAGCAGTCCCCCGGGGACAGAGTCCTACGAGCAGTACTTC.

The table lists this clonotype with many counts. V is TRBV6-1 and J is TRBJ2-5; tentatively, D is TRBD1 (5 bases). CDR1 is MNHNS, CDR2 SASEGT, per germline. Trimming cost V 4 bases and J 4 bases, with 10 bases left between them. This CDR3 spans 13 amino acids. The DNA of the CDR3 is TGTGCCAGCAGTGTACAGGTGGGAGAGACCCAGTACTTC. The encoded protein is CASSVQVGETQYF.

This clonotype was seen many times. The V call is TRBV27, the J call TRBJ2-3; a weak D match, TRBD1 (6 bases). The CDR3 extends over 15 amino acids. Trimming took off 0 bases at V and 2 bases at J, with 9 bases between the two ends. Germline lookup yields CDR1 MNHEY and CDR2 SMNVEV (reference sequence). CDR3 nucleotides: TGTGCCAGCAGTTTATCGGGACACACCACAGATACGCAGTATTTT. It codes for CASSLSGHTTDTQYF.

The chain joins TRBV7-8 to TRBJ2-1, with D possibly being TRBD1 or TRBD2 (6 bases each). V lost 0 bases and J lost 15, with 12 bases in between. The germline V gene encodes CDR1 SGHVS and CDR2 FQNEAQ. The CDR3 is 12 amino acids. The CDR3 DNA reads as TGTGCCAGCAGCTTAGCGGGGGGCACCGTGTTCTTC. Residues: CASSLAGGTVFF.

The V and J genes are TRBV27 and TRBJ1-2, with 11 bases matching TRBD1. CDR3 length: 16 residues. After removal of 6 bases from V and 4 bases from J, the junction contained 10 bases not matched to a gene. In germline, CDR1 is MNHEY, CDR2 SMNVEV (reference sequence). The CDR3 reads CASRERPGQGGYGYTF. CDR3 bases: TGTGCCAGCAGGGAGAGACCGGGACAGGGGGGCTATGGCTACACCTTC.

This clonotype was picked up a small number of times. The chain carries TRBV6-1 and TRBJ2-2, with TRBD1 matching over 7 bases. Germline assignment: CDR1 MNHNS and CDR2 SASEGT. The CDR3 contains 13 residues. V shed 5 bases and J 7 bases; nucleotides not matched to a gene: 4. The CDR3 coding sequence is TGTGCCAGCAGTTCCTACAGGGGCGGGGAGCTGTTTTTT. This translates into CASSSYRGGELFF.

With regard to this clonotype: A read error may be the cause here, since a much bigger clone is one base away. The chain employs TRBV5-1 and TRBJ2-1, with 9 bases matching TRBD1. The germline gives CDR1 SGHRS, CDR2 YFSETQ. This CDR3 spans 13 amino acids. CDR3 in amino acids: CAGSRTGVNEQFF. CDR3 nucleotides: TGCGCCGGCAGCCGGACAGGGGTGAATGAGCAGTTCTTC.

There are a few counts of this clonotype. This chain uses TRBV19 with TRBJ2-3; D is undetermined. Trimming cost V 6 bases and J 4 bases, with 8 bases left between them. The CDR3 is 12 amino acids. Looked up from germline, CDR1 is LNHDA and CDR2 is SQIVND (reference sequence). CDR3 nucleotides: TGTGCCAGTAGATCCCCGGCAGATACGCAGTATTTT. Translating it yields CASRSPADTQYF.

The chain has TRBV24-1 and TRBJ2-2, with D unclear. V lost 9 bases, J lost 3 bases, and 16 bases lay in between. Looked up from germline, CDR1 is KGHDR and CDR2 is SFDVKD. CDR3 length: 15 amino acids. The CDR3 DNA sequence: TGTGCCACCCAAGACCCCGCACTGGACACCGGGGAGCTGTTTTTT. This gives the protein CATQDPALDTGELFF.

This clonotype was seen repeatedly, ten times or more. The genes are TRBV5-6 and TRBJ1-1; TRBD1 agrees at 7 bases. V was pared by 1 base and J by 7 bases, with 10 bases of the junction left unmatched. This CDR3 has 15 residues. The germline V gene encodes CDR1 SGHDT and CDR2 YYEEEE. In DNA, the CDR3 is TGTGCCAGCAGCTTGTTAGCGACAGGGACGGATGAAGCTTTCTTT. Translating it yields CASSLLATGTDEAFF. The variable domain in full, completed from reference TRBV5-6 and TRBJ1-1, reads DAGVTQSPTHLIKTRGQQVTLRCSPKSGHDTVSWYQQALGQGPQFIFQYYEEEERQRGNFPDRFSGHQFPNYSSELNVNALLLGDSALYLCASSLLATGTDEAFFGQGTRLTVV.

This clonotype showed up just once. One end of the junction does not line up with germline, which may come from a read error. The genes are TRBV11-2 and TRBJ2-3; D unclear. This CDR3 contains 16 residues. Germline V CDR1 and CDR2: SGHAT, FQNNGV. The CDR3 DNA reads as TGTGCCCGCAGCTCATACCAGACAATCGATCGGGATACGCAGTATTTT. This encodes CARSSYQTIDRDTQYF.

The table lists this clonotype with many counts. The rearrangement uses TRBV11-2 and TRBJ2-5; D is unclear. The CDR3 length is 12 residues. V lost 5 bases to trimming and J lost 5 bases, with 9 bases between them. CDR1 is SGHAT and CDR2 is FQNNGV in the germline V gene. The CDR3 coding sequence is TGTGCCAGCAGCCCACAAGGGGAGACCCAGTACTTC. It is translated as CASSPQGETQYF.

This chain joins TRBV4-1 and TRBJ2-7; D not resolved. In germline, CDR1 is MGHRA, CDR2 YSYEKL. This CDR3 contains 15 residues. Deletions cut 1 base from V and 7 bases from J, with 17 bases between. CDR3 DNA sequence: TGCGCCAGCAGCCAAGGGATTTTTGGGTCTAGGGAGCAGTACTTC. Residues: CASSQGIFGSREQYF.

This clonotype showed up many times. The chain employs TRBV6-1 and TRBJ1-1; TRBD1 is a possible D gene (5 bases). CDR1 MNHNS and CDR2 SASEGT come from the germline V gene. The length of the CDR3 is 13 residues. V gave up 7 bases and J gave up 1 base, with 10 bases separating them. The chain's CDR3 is CASTGLENTEAFF. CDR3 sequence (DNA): TGTGCCAGCACGGGACTGGAGAACACTGAAGCTTTCTTT.

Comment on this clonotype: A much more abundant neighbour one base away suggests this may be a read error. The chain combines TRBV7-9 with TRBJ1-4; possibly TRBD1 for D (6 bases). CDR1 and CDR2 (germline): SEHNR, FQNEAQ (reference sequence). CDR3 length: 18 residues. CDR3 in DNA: TGTACCAGCAGCCCGACAAAACTCCCAGGGGTCACCAATGAAAAACTGTTTTTT. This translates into CTSSPTKLPGVTNEKLFF.

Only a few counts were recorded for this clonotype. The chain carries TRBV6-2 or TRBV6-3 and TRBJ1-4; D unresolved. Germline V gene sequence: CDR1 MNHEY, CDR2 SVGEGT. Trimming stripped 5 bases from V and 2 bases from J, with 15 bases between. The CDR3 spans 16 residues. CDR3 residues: CASSRDIVGTNEKLFF. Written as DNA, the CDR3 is TGTGCCAGCAGTCGTGATATCGTGGGGACTAATGAAAAACTGTTTTTT.

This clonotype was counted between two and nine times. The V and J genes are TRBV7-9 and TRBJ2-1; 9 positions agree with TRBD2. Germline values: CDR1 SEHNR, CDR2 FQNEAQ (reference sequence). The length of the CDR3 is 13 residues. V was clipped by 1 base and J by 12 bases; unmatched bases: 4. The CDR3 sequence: CASSLGSGSLQFF. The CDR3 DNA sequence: TGTGCCAGCAGCTTAGGTAGCGGGAGTTTGCAGTTCTTC.